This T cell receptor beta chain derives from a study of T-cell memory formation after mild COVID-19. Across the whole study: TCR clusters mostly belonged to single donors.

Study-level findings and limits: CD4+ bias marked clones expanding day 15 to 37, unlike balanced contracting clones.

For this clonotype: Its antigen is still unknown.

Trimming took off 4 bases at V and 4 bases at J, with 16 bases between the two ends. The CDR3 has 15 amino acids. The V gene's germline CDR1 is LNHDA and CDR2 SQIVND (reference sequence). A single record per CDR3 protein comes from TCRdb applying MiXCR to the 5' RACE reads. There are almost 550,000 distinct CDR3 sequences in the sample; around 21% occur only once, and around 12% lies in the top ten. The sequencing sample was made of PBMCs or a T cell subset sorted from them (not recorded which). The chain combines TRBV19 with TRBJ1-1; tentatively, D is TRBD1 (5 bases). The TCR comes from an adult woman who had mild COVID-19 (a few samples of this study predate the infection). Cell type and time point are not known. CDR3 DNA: TGTGCCAGTAGTACACCAGGGACTTCGAGCACTGAAGCTTTCTTT. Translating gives CASSTPGTSSTEAFF.